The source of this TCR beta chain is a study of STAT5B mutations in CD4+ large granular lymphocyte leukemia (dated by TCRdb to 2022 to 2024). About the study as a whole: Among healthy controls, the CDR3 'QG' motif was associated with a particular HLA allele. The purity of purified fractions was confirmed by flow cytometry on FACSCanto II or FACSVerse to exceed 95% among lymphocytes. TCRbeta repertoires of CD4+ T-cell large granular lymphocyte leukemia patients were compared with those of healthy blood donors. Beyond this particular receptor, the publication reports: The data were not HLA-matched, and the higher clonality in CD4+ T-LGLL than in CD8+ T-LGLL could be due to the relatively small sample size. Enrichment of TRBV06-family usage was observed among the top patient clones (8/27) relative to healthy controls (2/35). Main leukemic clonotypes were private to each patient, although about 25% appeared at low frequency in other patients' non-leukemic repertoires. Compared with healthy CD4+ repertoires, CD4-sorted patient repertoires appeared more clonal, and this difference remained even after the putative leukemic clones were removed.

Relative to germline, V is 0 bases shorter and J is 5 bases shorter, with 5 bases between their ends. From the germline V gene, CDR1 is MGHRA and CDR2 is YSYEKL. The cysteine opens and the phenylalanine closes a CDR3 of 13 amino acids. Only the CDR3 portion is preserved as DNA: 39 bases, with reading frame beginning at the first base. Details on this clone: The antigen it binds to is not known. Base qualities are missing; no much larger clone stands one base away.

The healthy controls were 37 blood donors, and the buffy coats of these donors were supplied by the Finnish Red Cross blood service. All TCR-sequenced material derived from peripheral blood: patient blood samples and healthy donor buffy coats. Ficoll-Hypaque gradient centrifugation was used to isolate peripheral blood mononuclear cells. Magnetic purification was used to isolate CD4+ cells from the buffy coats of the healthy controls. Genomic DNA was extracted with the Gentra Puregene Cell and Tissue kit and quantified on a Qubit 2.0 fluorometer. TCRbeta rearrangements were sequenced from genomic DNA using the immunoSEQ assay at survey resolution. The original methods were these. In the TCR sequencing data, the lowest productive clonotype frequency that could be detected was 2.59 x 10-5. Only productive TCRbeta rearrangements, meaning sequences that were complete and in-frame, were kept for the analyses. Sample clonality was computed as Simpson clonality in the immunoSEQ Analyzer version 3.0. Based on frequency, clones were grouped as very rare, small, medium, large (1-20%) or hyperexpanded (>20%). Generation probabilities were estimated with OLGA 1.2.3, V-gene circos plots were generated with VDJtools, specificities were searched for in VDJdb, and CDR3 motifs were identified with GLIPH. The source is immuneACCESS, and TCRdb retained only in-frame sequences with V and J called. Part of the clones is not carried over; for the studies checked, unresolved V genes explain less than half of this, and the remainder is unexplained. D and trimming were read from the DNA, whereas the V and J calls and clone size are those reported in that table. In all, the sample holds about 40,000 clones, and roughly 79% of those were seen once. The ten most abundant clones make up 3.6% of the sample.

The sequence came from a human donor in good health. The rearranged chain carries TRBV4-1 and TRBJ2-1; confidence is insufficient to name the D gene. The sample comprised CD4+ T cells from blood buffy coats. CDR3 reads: CASSQDRHNEQFF. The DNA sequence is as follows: TGCGCCAGCAGCCAAGACAGACACAATGAGCAGTTCTTC.